This T cell receptor (beta chain) was recorded in a study of T-cell memory formation after mild COVID-19. Looking at the study overall: Across donors, TCR clusters were largely donor specific. Study-level points and caveats: Clones contracting over day 15 to 85 were CD4/CD8 balanced, with later expanders leaning CD4+. Pre-infection memory contained some responding clones, which suggested that cross-reactive memory had joined.

This CDR3 has 12 amino acids. Trimming pared 2 bases from V and 5 bases from J, leaving 7 bases between. Germline CDR1 reads SGHNT; CDR2 reads YYREEE (reference sequence). Each CDR3 protein is one row after TCRdb ran MiXCR on the 5' RACE reads. Among roughly 370,000 distinct CDR3 sequences listed, approximately 15% were seen once. This clonotype has a handful of counts. No antigen is known for it. This receptor was obtained from a young man who had mild COVID-19 (a few samples of this study predate the infection). Cell type and time point are not known. Sequencing was carried out using PBMCs or a T cell subset sorted from them (not recorded which). The chain couples TRBV5-4 to TRBJ2-5; D might be TRBD1 or TRBD2, each matching 5 bases. In nucleotides, the CDR3 is TGTGCCAGCAGCTTAAGGGACGAGACCCAGTACTTC. Translation: CASSLRDETQYF.